This entry lists 26 T cell receptor beta chains sequenced from one sample in a study of technical replicates of blood from a few donors. Sequenced by immunoSEQ multiplex PCR; TCRdb stores in-frame clones only, minus some. This sample has under 100,000 clones, with roughly 96% found just once. Sequenced sample: T cells isolated from PBMCs. The receptors derive from a human donor in good health.

V usage is TRBV7-9 and J usage is TRBJ2-7; 7 bases fit TRBD1. The CDR3 is 12 amino acids. Trimming cost V 5 bases and J 11 bases; bases outside gene matches: 9. From germline, CDR1 is SEHNR and CDR2 FQNEAQ (reference sequence). CDR3 nucleotides: TGTGCCAGCAGCCCTCCCTCAGGGGGAAAGTACTTC. It translates to CASSPPSGGKYF.

This clone was picked up one time. The chain recombines TRBV19 with TRBJ1-4, with TRBD1 matching over 9 bases. V lost 4 bases to trimming and J lost 8 bases; unmatched junction nucleotides: 5. Germline lookup yields CDR1 LNHDA and CDR2 SQIVND (reference sequence). CDR3 length: 14 residues. CDR3 DNA: TGTGCCAGTAGTAACCGGGACAGGGACGAAAAACTGTTTTTT. It translates to CASSNRDRDEKLFF.

This chain uses TRBV10-3 with TRBJ2-1; 9 nucleotides match TRBD1. The CDR3 covers 18 residues. Germline CDR1 and CDR2: ENHRY and SYGVKD. Germline trimming cut 6 bases from V and 0 bases from J; bases unmatched to any gene: 12. The CDR3 nucleotides are TGTGCCATCAGGGAATACAGGGGACAGGGCTACTCCTACAATGAGCAGTTCTTC. Encoded protein: CAIREYRGQGYSYNEQFF.

V gene TRBV4-2 combines with J gene TRBJ1-5; weak D call: TRBD1 (5 bases). Germline CDR1 is LGHNA and CDR2 is YNFKEQ. V shed 1 base and J shed 4 bases, with 8 bases lying between them. The CDR3 runs 14 residues. Here the CDR3 reads CASSQGGRNQPQHF. DNA for the CDR3: TGTGCCAGCAGCCAAGGGGGCAGAAATCAGCCCCAGCATTTT.

The V gene is TRBV10-1, the J gene TRBJ2-1; 7 bases fit TRBD2. In germline, CDR1 is WNHNN, CDR2 SYGVQD (reference sequence). The junction had 4 bases not matched to a gene; V was cut back by 2 bases and J by 0 bases. The CDR3 length is 16 residues. The CDR3 region is CASSEERGGSYNEQFF. The CDR3 DNA follows: TGCGCCAGCAGTGAGGAGCGGGGTGGCTCCTACAATGAGCAGTTCTTC.

V gene TRBV5-4 combines with J gene TRBJ2-7; D is unclear. The CDR3 is 13 residues long. Germline V CDR1 and CDR2: SGHNT, YYREEE (reference sequence). Trimming took off 3 bases at V and 3 bases at J, with 10 bases between the two ends. CDR3 residues: CASSYDTFYEQYF. The CDR3 nucleotides read TGTGCCAGCAGCTACGACACCTTCTACGAGCAGTACTTC.

The genes are TRBV9 and TRBJ2-1; 8 nucleotides match TRBD1. The CDR3 loop spans 15 amino acids. After removal of 5 bases from V and 0 bases from J, the junction contained 4 bases not matched to a gene. In germline, CDR1 is SGDLS, CDR2 YYNGEE. Here the CDR3 reads CASRGTGSSYNEQFF. The CDR3 nucleotides are TGTGCCAGCAGGGGGACAGGAAGCTCCTACAATGAGCAGTTCTTC. Combining the CDR3 with reference TRBV9 and TRBJ2-1 gives the whole variable domain DSGVTQTPKHLITATGQRVTLRCSPRSGDLSVYWYQQSLDQGLQFLIQYYNGEERAKGNILERFSAQQFPDLHSELNLSSLELGDSALYFCASRGTGSSYNEQFFGPGTRLTVL.

This rearrangement joins TRBV5-1 to TRBJ1-3; TRBD1 aligns across 7 bases. Germline V gene sequence: CDR1 SGHRS, CDR2 YFSETQ. With 4 bases clipped from V and 2 bases from J, the junction kept 9 bases outside the gene matches. The CDR3 is 16 amino acids. CDR3 nucleotide sequence: TGCGCCAGCAGCAGAGACAGGGTAATGGCTGGAAACACCATATATTTT. Its protein product is CASSRDRVMAGNTIYF.

J is TRBJ1-5 and V is TRBV6-1; a weak D match, TRBD1 (6 bases). Germline loops: CDR1 MNHNS, CDR2 SASEGT. The CDR3 totals 13 residues. Between the trimmed V and J ends, which lost 6 bases and 3 bases, there was a span of 9 bases. The CDR3 spells CASRRGFNQPQHF. The CDR3 nucleotides read TGTGCCAGCAGAAGGGGGTTCAATCAGCCCCAGCATTTT.

CDR3 in DNA: TGCAGCGTTGATACAGGGTGGAATGAAAAACTGTTTTTT. Protein: CSVDTGWNEKLFF. The chain uses TRBV29-1 and TRBJ1-4; D possibly corresponds to TRBD1 (6 bases). Germline lookup yields CDR1 SQVTM and CDR2 ANQGSEA. This CDR3 spans 13 amino acids. Trimming stripped 3 bases from V and 5 bases from J, with 10 bases between.

The rearrangement uses TRBV9 and TRBJ2-7, with 7 bases that match TRBD1. This CDR3 comprises 15 residues. After removal of 4 bases from V and 4 bases from J, the junction contained 11 bases not matched to a gene. Germline CDR1 and CDR2: SGDLS and YYNGEE. CDR3 in DNA: TGTGCCAGCAGCAGAGAGGGGACAGCACTGTACGAGCAGTACTTC. Protein sequence: CASSREGTALYEQYF. Combining the CDR3 with reference TRBV9 and TRBJ2-7 gives the whole variable domain DSGVTQTPKHLITATGQRVTLRCSPRSGDLSVYWYQQSLDQGLQFLIQYYNGEERAKGNILERFSAQQFPDLHSELNLSSLELGDSALYFCASSREGTALYEQYFGPGTRLTVT.

The chain joins TRBV11-2 to TRBJ2-3, with 12 bases lining up with TRBD2. Germline V gene lookup returns CDR1 SGHAT and CDR2 FQNNGV. V trimming: 4 bases; J trimming: 2 bases; junction bases outside the gene matches: 4. The CDR3 is made up of 16 amino acids. In nucleotides, the CDR3 is TGTGCCAGCAGCTCTTGGACTAGCGGGAACACAGATACGCAGTATTTT. This sequence encodes CASSSWTSGNTDTQYF.

This clone was counted a single time. This sequence joins TRBV6-9 and TRBJ1-1; TRBD1 matches 8 bases. V trimming: 6 bases; J trimming: 6 bases; junction bases outside the gene matches: 18. Looked up from germline, CDR1 is MNHGY and CDR2 is SVAAGI. The CDR3 runs 17 residues. CDR3 coding DNA: TGTGCCAGCAGACCAACCTCCGACAGGGGAAAGACTTCTGAAGCTTTCTTT. This gives the protein CASRPTSDRGKTSEAFF.

This clone was seen only once. The J gene is TRBJ2-7, the V gene TRBV19, with 7 bases matching TRBD2. The CDR3 length is 13 residues. The V gene's germline CDR1 is LNHDA and CDR2 SQIVND (reference sequence). With 5 bases clipped from V and 4 bases from J, the junction kept 5 bases outside the gene matches. The DNA for the CDR3 is TGTGCCAGTAGTTACGGGACTACTTACGAGCAGTACTTC. Translating it yields CASSYGTTYEQYF.

J is TRBJ1-1 and V is TRBV5-1, with D possibly matching TRBD1 (6 bases). The CDR3 runs 12 residues. Deletions cut 8 bases from V and 4 bases from J, with 12 bases between. From germline, CDR1 is SGHRS and CDR2 YFSETQ. CDR3 residues: CASGSGATEAFF. CDR3 sequence (DNA): TGCGCCAGTGGATCAGGGGCCACTGAAGCTTTCTTT.

This rearrangement joins TRBV5-1 to TRBJ2-4; D call uncertain. Germline-derived CDR1 and CDR2 are SGHRS and YFSETQ. Trimming took off 4 bases at V and 1 base at J, with 9 bases between the two ends. This CDR3 spans 14 amino acids. The CDR3 coding sequence is TGCGCCAGCAGCCTTAGTAAGGCCAAAAACATTCAGTACTTC. Translating it yields CASSLSKAKNIQYF.

The chain combines TRBV4-2 with TRBJ1-2, with D perhaps matching TRBD1 (5 bases). The CDR3 is 16 amino acids. Trimming removed 0 bases from V and 4 bases from J, with 15 bases in between. Germline values: CDR1 LGHNA, CDR2 YNFKEQ. The CDR3 sequence: CASSQDLRQNAYGYTF. The CDR3 DNA reads TGTGCCAGCAGCCAAGATCTGCGACAGAACGCCTATGGCTACACCTTC.

The rearrangement uses TRBV6-6 and TRBJ1-5; D call uncertain. Trimming stripped 6 bases from V and 4 bases from J, with 7 bases between. This CDR3 is 12 amino acids long. From germline, CDR1 is MNHNY and CDR2 SVGAGI (reference sequence). The CDR3 region has the DNA TGTGCCAGCAGGGAGGAAAATCAGCCCCAGCATTTT. This translates into CASREENQPQHF.

The rearrangement uses TRBV2 and TRBJ2-7; 8 bases agree with TRBD1. The J segment lost 0 bases and the V segment lost 8 bases, leaving 9 bases of the junction unmatched. CDR3 length: 15 residues. Germline CDR1 SNHLY, CDR2 FYNNEI. The CDR3 region has the DNA TGTGCCAGCCTTGTTGCGGACAGGGCCTCCTACGAGCAGTACTTC. Translated, it gives CASLVADRASYEQYF.

The gene calls are TRBV28 and TRBJ1-5; 7 bases fit TRBD1. Trimming cost V 5 bases and J 6 bases; bases outside gene matches: 7. This CDR3 spans 14 amino acids. In germline, CDR1 is MDHEN, CDR2 SYDVKM. The CDR3 here is CASSVRGGGQPQHF. The DNA for the CDR3 is TGTGCCAGCAGTGTTCGAGGGGGCGGTCAGCCCCAGCATTTT.

The V and J genes are TRBV5-5 and TRBJ2-5; 10 bases match TRBD1. V dropped 0 bases and J dropped 4; count of bases not matched to a gene: 6. The germline V gene has CDR1 SGHKS and CDR2 YYEKEE (reference sequence). The CDR3 totals 16 residues. The CDR3, as DNA: TGTGCCAGCAGCTTGGTAGGACAGGGGGTTATAGAGACCCAGTACTTC. It translates to CASSLVGQGVIETQYF.

The chain combines TRBV13 with TRBJ1-1; D ambiguous. With 2 bases removed from V and 3 bases from J, the gap between germline ends came to 7 bases. This CDR3 spans 13 amino acids. Germline values: CDR1 PRHDT, CDR2 FYEKMQ (reference sequence). In DNA form, the CDR3 reads TGTGCCAGCAGCTTACGGAGGCACACTGAAGCTTTCTTT. It specifies CASSLRRHTEAFF.

The chain combines TRBV30 with TRBJ2-1, with 7 bases matching TRBD1. CDR1 and CDR2 (germline): GTSNPN, SVGIG (reference sequence). The CDR3 runs to 15 residues. Losses at the gene ends were 5 bases for V and 3 bases for J; bases not matched to a gene: 10. CDR3 amino acids: CAWQAQGELYNEQFF. The CDR3 DNA sequence: TGTGCCTGGCAAGCCCAGGGGGAGCTCTACAATGAGCAGTTCTTC.

The V and J genes are TRBV6-5 and TRBJ2-1; 7 positions match TRBD1. There are 11 residues in the CDR3. Germline-derived CDR1 and CDR2 are MNHEY and SVGAGI. The ends lost 10 bases at V and 4 bases at J; junction bases unmatched: 1. The CDR3 bases are TGTGCCACACAGGGGTACAATGAGCAGTTCTTC. Its translation is CATQGYNEQFF.

The chain has TRBV4-3 and TRBJ2-3; 7 nucleotides align to TRBD1. This CDR3 is built from 15 residues. Looked up from germline, CDR1 is LGHNA and CDR2 is YSLEER. The V and J ends lost 0 bases and 4 bases, in that order; junction bases with no gene match: 4. Here the CDR3 reads CASSQDRQGADTQYF. CDR3 nucleotide sequence: TGCGCCAGCAGCCAAGATCGGCAGGGGGCAGATACGCAGTATTTT.

This chain joins TRBV11-1 and TRBJ2-2; 12 bases are shared with TRBD2. The ends lost 2 bases at V and 4 bases at J; junction bases unmatched: 5. Germline CDR1 SGHAT, CDR2 FQDESV (reference sequence). This CDR3 is built from 17 residues. CDR3 sequence reads: CASSLKLAGGLTGELFF. The DNA for the CDR3 is TGTGCCAGCAGCTTAAAGCTAGCGGGAGGGCTCACCGGGGAGCTGTTTTTT.